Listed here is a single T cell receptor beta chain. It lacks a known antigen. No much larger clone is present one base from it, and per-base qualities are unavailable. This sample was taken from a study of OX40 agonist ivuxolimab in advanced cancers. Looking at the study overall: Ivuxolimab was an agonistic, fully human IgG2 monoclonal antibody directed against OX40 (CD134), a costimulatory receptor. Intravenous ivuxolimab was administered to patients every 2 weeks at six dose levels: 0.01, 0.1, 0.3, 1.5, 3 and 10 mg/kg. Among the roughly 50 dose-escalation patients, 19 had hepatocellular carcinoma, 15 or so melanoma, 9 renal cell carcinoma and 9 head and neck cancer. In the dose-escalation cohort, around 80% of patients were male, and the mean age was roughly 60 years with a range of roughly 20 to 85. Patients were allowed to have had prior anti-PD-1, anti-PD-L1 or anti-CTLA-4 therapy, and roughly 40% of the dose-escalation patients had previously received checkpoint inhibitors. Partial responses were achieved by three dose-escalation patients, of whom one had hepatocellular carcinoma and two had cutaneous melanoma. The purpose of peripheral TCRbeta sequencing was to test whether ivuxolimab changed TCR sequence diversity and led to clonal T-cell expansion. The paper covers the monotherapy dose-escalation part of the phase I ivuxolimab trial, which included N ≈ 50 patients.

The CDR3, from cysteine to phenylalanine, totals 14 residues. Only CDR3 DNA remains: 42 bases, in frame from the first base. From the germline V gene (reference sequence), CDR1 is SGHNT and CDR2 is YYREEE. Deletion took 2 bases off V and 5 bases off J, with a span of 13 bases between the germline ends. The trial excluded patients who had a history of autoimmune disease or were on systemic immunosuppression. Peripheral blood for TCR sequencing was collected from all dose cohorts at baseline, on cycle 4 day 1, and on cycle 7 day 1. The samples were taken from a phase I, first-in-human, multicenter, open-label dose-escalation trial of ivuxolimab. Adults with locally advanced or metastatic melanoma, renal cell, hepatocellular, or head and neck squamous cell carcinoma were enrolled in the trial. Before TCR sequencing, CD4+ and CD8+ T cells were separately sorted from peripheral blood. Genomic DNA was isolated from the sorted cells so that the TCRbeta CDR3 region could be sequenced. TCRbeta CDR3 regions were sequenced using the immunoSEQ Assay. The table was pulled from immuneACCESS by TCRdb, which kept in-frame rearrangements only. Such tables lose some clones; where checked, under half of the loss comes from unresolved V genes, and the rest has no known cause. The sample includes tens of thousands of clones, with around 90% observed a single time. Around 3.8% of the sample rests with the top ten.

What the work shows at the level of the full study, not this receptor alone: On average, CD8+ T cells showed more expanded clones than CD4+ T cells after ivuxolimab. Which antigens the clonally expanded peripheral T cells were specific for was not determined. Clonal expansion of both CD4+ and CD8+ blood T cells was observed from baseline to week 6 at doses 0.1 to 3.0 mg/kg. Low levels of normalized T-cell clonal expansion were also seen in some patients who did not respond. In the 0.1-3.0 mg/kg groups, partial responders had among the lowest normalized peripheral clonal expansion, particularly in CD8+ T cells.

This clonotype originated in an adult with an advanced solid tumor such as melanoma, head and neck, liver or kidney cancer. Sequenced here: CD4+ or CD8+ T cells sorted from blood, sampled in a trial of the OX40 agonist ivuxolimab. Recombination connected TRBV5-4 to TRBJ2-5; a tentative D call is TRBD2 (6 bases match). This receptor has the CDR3 CASSFPGGRETQYF. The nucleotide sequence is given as TGTGCCAGCAGCTTCCCTGGAGGGCGGGAGACCCAGTACTTC.